This TCR beta chain was recovered during a study of multiple sclerosis patients with progressive multifocal leukoencephalopathy. Regarding the study as a whole: Most PML patients had lower entropy, suggesting less diverse TRB repertoires. Preferential TRBV-TRBJ pairings or common gene usage were not detected at PML.

Germline-derived CDR1 and CDR2 are SGHTA and FQGTGA. V was cut by 5 bases and J by 3 bases, with 10 bases left in between. This CDR3 region has 13 residues. This clone was picked up a small number of times. Its antigen is unidentified. Method: immunoSEQ multiplex PCR; TCRdb's copy keeps in-frame clones and lacks some. Altogether about 33,000 clones are present, over 75% being singletons, with the ten largest covering 3% to 3.5%. Time point denoted: time of PML onset. T3 blood samples were collected at the time of PML onset. The specimen was PBMCs, collected from a patient treated with natalizumab. The V and J genes are TRBV7-3 and TRBJ1-1; D remains unclear. The TCR was taken from a human donor with progressive multifocal leukoencephalopathy. CDR3 in DNA: TGTGCCAGCAGCCTAGGACCTGACACTGAAGCTTTCTTT. Residues: CASSLGPDTEAFF.